This T cell receptor (beta chain) was sequenced during a study of beta chain features in type 1 diabetes. V lost 4 bases and J lost 5, with 14 bases in between. Germline V gives CDR1 KGHSH, CDR2 LQKENI. This CDR3 region has 14 residues. As for this clone: Its specificity is not known.

The study reverse transcribed the entire isolated RNA, so it sequenced expressed TCRB transcripts. Measured with immunoSEQ multiplex PCR; TCRdb has only the in-frame clones, and not every one. The sample consists of around 150,000 clones, about 8.3% of them appearing once. Points from the study as a whole: Moderately but significantly shorter TCRB CDR3s were found in Type 1 diabetes patients in all four CD4+ subsets. The study left unresolved whether HLA type influences TCRB rearrangement. Comparison showed that naive, central memory and Treg TCRB repertoires appeared more similar among patients than among healthy donors.

The collection from each donor was one heparinised blood draw averaging roughly 100 mL. The chain joins TRBV18 to TRBJ1-1; D is unresolved. Specimen: central memory CD4+ T cells from blood. The TCR comes from a woman between 18 and 30 years old with type 1 diabetes. The DNA of the CDR3 is TGTGCCAGCTCACTAGCCAGCTCCGATACTGAAGCTTTCTTT. It translates to CASSLASSDTEAFF.